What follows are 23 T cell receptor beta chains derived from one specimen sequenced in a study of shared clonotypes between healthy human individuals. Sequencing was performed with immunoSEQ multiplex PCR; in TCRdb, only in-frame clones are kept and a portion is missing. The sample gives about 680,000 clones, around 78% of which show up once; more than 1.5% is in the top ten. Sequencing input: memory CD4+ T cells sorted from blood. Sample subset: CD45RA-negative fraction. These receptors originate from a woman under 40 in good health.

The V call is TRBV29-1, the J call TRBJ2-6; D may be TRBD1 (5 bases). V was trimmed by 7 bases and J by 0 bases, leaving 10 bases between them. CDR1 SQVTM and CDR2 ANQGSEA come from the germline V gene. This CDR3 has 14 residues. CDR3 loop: CSAADSSGANVLTF. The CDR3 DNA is TGCAGCGCCGCTGACAGCTCTGGGGCCAACGTCCTGACTTTC.

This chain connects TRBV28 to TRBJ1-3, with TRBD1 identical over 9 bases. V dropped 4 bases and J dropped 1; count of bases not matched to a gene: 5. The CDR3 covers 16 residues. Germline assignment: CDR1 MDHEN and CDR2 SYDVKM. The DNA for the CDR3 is TGTGCCAGCAGTTCCTACAGGGGGCTTTCTGGAAACACCATATATTTT. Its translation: CASSSYRGLSGNTIYF.

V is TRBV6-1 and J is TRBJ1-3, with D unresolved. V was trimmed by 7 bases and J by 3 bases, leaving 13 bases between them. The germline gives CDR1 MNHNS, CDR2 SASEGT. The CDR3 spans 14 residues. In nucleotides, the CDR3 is TGTGCCAGCAACCCCGCGGGTGGTGGAAACACCATATATTTT. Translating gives CASNPAGGGNTIYF.

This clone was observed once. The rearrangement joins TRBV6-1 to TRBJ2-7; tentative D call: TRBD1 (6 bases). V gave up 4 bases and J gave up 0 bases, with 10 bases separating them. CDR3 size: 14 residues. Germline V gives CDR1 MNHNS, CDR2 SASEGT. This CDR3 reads CASSGQASSYEQYF. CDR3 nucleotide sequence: TGTGCCAGCAGTGGACAGGCTAGCTCCTACGAGCAGTACTTC.

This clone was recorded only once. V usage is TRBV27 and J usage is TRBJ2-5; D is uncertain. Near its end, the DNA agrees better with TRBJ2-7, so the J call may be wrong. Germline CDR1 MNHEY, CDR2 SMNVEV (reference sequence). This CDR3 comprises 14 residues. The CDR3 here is CASSLVPGDYEQYF. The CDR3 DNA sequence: TGTGCCAGCAGTTTGGTGCCTGGGGACTACGAGCAGTACTTC.

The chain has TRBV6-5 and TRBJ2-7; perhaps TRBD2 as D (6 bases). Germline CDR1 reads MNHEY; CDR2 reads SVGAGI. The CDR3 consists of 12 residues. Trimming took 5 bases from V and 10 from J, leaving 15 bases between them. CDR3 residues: CASSPQVEGQYF. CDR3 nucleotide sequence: TGTGCCAGCAGTCCCCAGGTGGAGGGCCAGTACTTC.

CDR3 residues: CASSEDPREGTTYEQYF. Written as DNA, the CDR3 is TGTGCCAGCAGTGAGGACCCTAGGGAGGGAACAACCTACGAGCAGTACTTC. The V and J genes are TRBV25-1 and TRBJ2-7; 7 bases are a match to TRBD2. From germline, CDR1 is MGHDK and CDR2 SYGVNS. V was clipped by 3 bases and J by 2 bases; unmatched bases: 13. This CDR3 contains 17 residues.

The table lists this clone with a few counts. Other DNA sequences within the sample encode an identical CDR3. The CDR3 loop is CARGQGLGEQYF. The CDR3 bases are TGTGCCAGGGGACAGGGACTCGGCGAGCAGTACTTC. This chain links TRBV2 with TRBJ2-7, with TRBD1 matching 9 bases. The CDR3 loop spans 12 amino acids. The germline CDR1 and CDR2 sequences are SNHLY and FYNNEI. V dropped 9 bases and J dropped 6; count of bases not matched to a gene: 6. The whole variable domain, remainder taken from reference TRBV2 and TRBJ2-7, is EPEVTQTPSHQVTQMGQEVILRCVPISNHLYFYWYRQILGQKVEFLVSFYNNEISEKSEIFDDQFSVERPDGSNFTLKIRSTKLEDSAMYFCARGQGLGEQYFGPGTRLTVT.

CDR3 protein: CASTLGAGQHF. The CDR3 DNA follows: TGTGCCAGCACCCTAGGGGCTGGTCAGCATTTT. The gene calls are TRBV28 and TRBJ1-5; D may be TRBD1 (5 bases). This CDR3 has 11 residues. Trimming removed 7 bases at V and 13 bases at J, with 14 bases between. Looked up from germline, CDR1 is MDHEN and CDR2 is SYDVKM.

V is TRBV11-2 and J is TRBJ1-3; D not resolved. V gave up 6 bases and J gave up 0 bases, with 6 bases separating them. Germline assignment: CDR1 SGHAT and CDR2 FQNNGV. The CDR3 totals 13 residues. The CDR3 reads CASRTSSGNTIYF. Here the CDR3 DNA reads TGTGCCAGCAGGACTAGCTCTGGAAACACCATATATTTT.

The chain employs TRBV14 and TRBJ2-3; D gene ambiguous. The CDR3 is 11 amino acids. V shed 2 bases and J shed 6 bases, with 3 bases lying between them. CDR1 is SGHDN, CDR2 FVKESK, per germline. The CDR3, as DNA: TGTGCCAGCAGCCAATCTGATACGCAGTATTTT. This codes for CASSQSDTQYF.

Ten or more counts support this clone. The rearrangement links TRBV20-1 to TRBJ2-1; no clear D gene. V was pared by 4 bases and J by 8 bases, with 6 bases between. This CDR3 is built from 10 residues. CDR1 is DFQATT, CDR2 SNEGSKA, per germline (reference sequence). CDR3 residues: CSAKHHEQFF. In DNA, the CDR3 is TGCAGTGCTAAGCACCATGAGCAGTTCTTC.

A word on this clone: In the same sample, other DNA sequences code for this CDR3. CDR3 in amino acids: CASSAQGGNQPQHF. As DNA, the CDR3 is TGTGCCAGCAGCGCACAGGGGGGCAATCAGCCCCAGCATTTT. This sequence joins TRBV7-6 and TRBJ1-5; 8 bases agree with TRBD1. Per the germline V gene, CDR1 is SGHVS and CDR2 is FNYEAQ. The ends lost 5 bases at V and 2 bases at J; junction bases unmatched: 2. CDR3 length: 14 amino acids.

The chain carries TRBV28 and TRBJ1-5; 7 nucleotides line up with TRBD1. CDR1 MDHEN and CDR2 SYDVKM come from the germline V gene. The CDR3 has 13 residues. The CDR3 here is CAATGRGNQPQHF. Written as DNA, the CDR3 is TGTGCTGCGACAGGGCGGGGCAATCAGCCCCAGCATTTT.

The CDR3 sequence: CASSLPGASYEQYF. The CDR3 DNA reads TGTGCCAGCAGCTTGCCGGGGGCGAGCTACGAGCAGTACTTC. The gene calls are TRBV5-4 and TRBJ2-7; D is tentatively TRBD1 or TRBD2 (6 bases each). The CDR3 runs to 14 residues. The ends were cut back, 1 base at V and 3 bases at J, with 11 bases in the middle. Looked up from germline, CDR1 is SGHNT and CDR2 is YYREEE (reference sequence).

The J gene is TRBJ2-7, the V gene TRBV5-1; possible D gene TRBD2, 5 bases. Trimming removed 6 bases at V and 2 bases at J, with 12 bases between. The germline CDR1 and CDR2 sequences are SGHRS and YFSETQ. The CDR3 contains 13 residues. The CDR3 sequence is CASNSGNAYEQYF. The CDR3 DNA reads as TGCGCCAGCAACTCCGGGAACGCCTACGAGCAGTACTTC.

This CDR3 is CSETGRGGSTDTQYF. In DNA form, the CDR3 reads TGCAGCGAAACAGGGCGAGGGGGCAGCACAGATACGCAGTATTTT. J is TRBJ2-3 and V is TRBV29-1, with 7 nucleotides matching TRBD1. Germline loops: CDR1 SQVTM, CDR2 ANQGSEA. The V gene end was trimmed by 7 bases and the J gene end by 0 bases; junction bases not matched to a gene: 10. This CDR3 is built from 15 residues.

The CDR3 coding sequence is TGTGCCAGCTCACCAAGGGGACCAACCTACGAGCAGTACTTC. Translating gives CASSPRGPTYEQYF. The V call is TRBV18, the J call TRBJ2-7; D may correspond to TRBD1 or TRBD2 (5 bases each). The V gene's germline CDR1 is KGHSH and CDR2 LQKENI. The CDR3 totals 14 residues. V dropped 2 bases and J dropped 2 bases, with 10 bases sitting between them.

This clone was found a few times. The DNA for the CDR3 is TGCGCCAGCAGCTTGGCCAACACAAGAGATACGCAGTATTTT. Encoded protein: CASSLANTRDTQYF. The chain recombines TRBV5-1 with TRBJ2-3; D is ambiguous. CDR1 is SGHRS, CDR2 YFSETQ, per germline. V was shortened by 0 bases and J by 5 bases, with 10 bases between the two germline ends. This CDR3 spans 14 amino acids.

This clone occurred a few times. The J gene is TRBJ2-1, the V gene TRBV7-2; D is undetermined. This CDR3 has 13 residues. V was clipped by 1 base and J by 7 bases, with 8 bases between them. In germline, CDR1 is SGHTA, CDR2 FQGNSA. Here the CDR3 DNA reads TGTGCCAGCAGCTTAGTGAGGATGAATGAGCAGTTCTTC. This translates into CASSLVRMNEQFF.

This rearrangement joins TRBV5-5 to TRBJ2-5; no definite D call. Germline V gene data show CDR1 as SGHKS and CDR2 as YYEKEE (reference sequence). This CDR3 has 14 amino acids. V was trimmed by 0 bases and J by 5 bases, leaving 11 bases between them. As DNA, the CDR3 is TGTGCCAGCAGCTTGGGGTGGGTTACGGAGACCCAGTACTTC. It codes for CASSLGWVTETQYF.

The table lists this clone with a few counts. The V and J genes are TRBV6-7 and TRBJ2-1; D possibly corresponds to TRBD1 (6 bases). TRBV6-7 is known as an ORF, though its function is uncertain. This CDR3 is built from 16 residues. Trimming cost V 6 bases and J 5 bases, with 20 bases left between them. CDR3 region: CASSRPRDNHNNEQFF. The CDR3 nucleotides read TGTGCCAGCAGCCGCCCCCGGGACAACCATAACAATGAGCAGTTCTTC.

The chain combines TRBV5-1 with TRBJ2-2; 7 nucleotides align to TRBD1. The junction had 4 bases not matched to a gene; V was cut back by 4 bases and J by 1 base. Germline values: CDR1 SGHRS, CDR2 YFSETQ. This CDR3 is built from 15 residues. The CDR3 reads CASSPWTGNTGELFF. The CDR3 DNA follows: TGCGCCAGCAGCCCTTGGACAGGGAACACCGGGGAGCTGTTTTTT. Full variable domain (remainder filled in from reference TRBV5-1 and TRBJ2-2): KAGVTQTPRYLIKTRGQQVTLSCSPISGHRSVSWYQQTPGQGLQFLFEYFSETQRNKGNFPGRFSGRQFSNSRSEMNVSTLELGDSALYLCASSPWTGNTGELFFGEGSRLTVL.